Given below is one TCR beta chain in context. These data are taken from a study of blood T cell repertoires in COVID-19. Per the authors' pipeline: It was from reference gene primer amplification that nucleated cell counts were estimated. Some clones are missing from TCRdb's copy, which holds only in-frame ones; the method was immunoSEQ multiplex PCR. V and J calls and clone size are copied from that table; D and trimming were computed from the DNA. The table includes more than 95,000 clones, approximately 85% detected once. Trimming left V 3 bases short and J 7 bases short, with 6 bases between. The CDR3 covers 11 residues.

The chain uses TRBV12-3 or TRBV12-4 and TRBJ1-2, with D unresolved. The TCR was taken from a man aged 30-40 years with COVID-19, enrolled during active disease. Sequenced sample: peripheral blood. DNA for the CDR3: TGTGCCAGCAGTTTCGCGGGTGGCTACACCTTC. Translating it yields CASSFAGGYTF.